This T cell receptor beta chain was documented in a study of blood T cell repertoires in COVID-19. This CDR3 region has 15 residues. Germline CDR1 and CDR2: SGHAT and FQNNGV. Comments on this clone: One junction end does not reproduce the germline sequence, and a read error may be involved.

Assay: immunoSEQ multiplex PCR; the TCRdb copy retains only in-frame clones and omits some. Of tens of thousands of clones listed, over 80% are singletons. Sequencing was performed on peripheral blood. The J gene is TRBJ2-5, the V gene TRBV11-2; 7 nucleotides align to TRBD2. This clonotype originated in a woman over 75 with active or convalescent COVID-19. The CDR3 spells CASSLAVRGRAGLNF. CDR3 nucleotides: TGTGCCAGCAGCTTAGCGGTTCGGGGGAGGGCCGGGTTGAACTTC. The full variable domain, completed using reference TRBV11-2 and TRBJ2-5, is EAGVAQSPRYKIIEKRQSVAFWCNPISGHATLYWYQQILGQGPKLLIQFQNNGVVDDSQLPKDRFSAERLKGVDSTLKIQPAKLEDSAVYLCASSLAVRGRAGLNFGPGTRLLVL.